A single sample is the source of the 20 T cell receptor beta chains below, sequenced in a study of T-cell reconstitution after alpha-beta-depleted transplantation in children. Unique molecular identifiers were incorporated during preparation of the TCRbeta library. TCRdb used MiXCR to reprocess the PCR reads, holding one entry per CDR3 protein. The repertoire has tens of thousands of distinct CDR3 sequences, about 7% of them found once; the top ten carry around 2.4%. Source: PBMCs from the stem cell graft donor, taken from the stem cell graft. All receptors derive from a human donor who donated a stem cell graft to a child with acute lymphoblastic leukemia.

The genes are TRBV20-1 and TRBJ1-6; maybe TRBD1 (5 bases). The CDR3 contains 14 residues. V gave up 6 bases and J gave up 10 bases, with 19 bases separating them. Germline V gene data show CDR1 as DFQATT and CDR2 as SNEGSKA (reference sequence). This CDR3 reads CSAPGPDEVSPLHF. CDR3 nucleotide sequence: TGCAGTGCACCGGGACCCGACGAGGTATCACCCCTCCACTTT.

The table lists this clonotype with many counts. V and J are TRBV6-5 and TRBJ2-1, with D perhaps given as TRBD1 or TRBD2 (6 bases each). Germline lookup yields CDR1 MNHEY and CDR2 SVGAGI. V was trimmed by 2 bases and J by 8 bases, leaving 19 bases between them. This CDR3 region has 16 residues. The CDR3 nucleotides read TGTGCCAGCAGTTACAATAAAGGGGGTCGGGAGTATGAGCAGTTCTTC. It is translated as CASSYNKGGREYEQFF.

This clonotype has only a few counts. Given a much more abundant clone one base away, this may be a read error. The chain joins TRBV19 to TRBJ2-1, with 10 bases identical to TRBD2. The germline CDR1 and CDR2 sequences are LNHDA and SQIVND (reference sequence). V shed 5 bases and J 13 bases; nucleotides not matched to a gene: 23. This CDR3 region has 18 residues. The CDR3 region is CASSSFMLLAGKFGDQFF. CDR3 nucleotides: TGTGCCAGTAGTTCATTTATGCTACTAGCGGGAAAGTTTGGGGACCAGTTCTTC. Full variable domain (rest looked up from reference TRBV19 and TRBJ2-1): DGGITQSPKYLFRKEGQNVTLSCEQNLNHDAMYWYRQDPGQGLRLIYYSQIVNDFQKGDIAEGYSVSREKKESFPLTVTSAQKNPTAFYLCASSSFMLLAGKFGDQFFGPGTRLTVL.

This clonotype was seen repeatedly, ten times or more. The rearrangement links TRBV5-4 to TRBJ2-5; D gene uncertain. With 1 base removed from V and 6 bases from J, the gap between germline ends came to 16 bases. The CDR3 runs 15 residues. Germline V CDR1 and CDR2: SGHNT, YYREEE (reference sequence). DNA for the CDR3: TGTGCCAGCAGCTTGAGTGAGGCCCCCGCACAGACCCAGTACTTC. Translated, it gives CASSLSEAPAQTQYF.

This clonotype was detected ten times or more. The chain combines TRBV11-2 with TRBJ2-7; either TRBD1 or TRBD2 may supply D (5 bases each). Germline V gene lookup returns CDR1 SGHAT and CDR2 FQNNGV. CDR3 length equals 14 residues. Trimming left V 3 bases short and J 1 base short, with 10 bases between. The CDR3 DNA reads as TGTGCCAGCAGCTTGTTGTGGGGGTCCTACGAGCAGTACTTC. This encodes CASSLLWGSYEQYF.

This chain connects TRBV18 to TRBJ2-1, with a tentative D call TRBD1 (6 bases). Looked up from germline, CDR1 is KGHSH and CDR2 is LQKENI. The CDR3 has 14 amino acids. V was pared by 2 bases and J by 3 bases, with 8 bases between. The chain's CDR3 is CASSPADSYNEQFF. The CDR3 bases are TGTGCCAGCTCACCAGCGGACAGCTACAATGAGCAGTTCTTC.

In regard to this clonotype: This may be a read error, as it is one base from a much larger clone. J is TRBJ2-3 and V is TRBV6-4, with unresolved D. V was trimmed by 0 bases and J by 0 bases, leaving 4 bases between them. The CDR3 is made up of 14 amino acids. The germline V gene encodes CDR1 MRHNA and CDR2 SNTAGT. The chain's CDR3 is CASSDSTSTDTQYF. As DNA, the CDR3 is TGTGCCAGCAGTGACTCAACTAGCACAGATACGCAGTATTTT.

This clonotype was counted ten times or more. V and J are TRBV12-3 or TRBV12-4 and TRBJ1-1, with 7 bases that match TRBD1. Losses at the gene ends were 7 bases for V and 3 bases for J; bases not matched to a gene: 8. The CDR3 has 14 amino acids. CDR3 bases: TGTGCCAGCACCTTAGGGCAGGGGGACACTGAAGCTTTCTTT. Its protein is CASTLGQGDTEAFF.

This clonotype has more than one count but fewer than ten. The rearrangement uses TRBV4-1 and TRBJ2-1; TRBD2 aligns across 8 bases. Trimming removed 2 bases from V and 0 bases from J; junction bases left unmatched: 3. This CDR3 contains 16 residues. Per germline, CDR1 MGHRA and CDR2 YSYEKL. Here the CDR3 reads CASSQTTSGSYNEQFF. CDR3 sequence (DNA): TGCGCCAGCAGCCAAACAACTAGCGGCTCCTACAATGAGCAGTTCTTC.

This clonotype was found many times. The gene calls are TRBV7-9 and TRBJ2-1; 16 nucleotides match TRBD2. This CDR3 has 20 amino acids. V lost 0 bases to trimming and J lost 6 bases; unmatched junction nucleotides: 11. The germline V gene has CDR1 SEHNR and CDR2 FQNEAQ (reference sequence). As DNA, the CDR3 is TGTGCCAGCAGCTTAGCGGGGACTAGCGGGGGGGCCGGTCCCCTCAATGAGCAGTTCTTC. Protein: CASSLAGTSGGAGPLNEQFF.

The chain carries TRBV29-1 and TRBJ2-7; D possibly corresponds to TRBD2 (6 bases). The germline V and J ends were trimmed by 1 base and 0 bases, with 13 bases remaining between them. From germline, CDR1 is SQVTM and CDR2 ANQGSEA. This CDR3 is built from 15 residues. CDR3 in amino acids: CSVEVLAKTSYEQYF. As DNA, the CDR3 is TGCAGCGTTGAAGTACTAGCCAAAACCTCCTACGAGCAGTACTTC.

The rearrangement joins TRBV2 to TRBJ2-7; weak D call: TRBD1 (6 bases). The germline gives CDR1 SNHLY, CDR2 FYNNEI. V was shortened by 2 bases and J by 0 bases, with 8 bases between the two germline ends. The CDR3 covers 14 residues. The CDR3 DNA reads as TGTGCCAGCAGTGAACCCAGGGGCTCCTACGAGCAGTACTTC. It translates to CASSEPRGSYEQYF.

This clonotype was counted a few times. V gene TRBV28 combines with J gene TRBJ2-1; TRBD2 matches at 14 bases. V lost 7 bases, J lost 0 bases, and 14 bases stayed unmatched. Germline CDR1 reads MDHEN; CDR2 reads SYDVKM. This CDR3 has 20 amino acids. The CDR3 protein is CASNLIGTSGRGGSYNEQFF. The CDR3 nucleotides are TGTGCCAGCAACCTCATAGGGACTAGCGGGAGAGGGGGCTCCTACAATGAGCAGTTCTTC. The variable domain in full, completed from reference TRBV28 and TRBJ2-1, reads DVKVTQSSRYLVKRTGEKVFLECVQDMDHENMFWYRQDPGLGLRLIYFSYDVKMKEKGDIPEGYSVSREKKERFSLILESASTNQTSMYLCASNLIGTSGRGGSYNEQFFGPGTRLTVL.

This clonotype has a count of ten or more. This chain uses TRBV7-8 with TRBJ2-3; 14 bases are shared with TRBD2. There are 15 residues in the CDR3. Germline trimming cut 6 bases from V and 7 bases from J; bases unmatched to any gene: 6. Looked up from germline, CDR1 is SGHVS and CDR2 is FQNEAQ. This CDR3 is CASSKGLAGENTQYF. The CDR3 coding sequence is TGTGCCAGCAGTAAGGGACTAGCGGGAGAGAATACGCAGTATTTT.

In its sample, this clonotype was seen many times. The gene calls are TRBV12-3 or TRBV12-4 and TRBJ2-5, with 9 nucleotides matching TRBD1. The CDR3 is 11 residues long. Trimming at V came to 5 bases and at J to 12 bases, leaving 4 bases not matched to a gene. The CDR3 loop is CASSNRDREYF. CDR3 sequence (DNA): TGTGCCAGCAGTAACCGGGACAGGGAGTACTTC.

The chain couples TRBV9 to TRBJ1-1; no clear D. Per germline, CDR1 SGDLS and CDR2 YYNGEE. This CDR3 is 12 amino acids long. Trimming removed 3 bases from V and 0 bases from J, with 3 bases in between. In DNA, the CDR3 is TGTGCCAGCAGCGCCATGAACACTGAAGCTTTCTTT. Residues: CASSAMNTEAFF.

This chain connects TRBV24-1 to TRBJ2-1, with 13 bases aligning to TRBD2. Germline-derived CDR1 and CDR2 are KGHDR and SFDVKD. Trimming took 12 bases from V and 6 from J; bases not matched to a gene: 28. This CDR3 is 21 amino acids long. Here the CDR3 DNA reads TGTGCCGCCATTTACCGCCCCACTAGCGGGAGGGCCCTACCACGGGGCAATGAGCAGTTCTTC. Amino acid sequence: CAAIYRPTSGRALPRGNEQFF.

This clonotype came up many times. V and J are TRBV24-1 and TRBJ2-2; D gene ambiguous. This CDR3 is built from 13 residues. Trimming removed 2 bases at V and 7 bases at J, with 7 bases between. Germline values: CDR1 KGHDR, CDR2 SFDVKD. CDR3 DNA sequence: TGTGCCACCAGTGATTCAGTAAACGGGGAGCTGTTTTTT. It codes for CATSDSVNGELFF.

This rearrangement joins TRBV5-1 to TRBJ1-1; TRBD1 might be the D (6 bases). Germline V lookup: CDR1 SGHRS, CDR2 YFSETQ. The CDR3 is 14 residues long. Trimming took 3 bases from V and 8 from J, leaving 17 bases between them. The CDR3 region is CASSSGQRVREAFF. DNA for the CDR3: TGCGCCAGCAGCTCCGGACAGAGGGTGCGGGAAGCTTTCTTT.

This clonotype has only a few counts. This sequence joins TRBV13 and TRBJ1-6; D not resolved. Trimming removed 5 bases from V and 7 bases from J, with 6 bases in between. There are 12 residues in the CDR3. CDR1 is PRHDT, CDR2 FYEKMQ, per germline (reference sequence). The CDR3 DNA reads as TGTGCCAGCAGCGAAAAGAATTCACCCCTCCACTTT. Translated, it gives CASSEKNSPLHF.